This T cell receptor beta chain was documented in a study of shared clonotypes between healthy human individuals. Study-wide points: Generation of non-shared clonotypes was less probable than generation of clonotypes shared by all four donors.

Trimming cost V 4 bases and J 4 bases; bases outside gene matches: 8. CDR1 MNHNS and CDR2 SASEGT come from the germline V gene. This CDR3 contains 16 residues. The deep-level immunoSEQ assay was used. Clones were read by immunoSEQ multiplex PCR, and TCRdb kept only the in-frame ones, dropping some. The data contain roughly 1 million clones, approximately 68% of them seen just once; the ten biggest clones take up about 1.5%. For this clone: Antigen specificity is unknown. This may stem from a read error, because a much larger clone lies one nucleotide away. Other DNA sequences within the sample encode an identical CDR3.

The clonotype was recovered from a young man in good health. The specimen sequenced was memory CD4+ T cells sorted from blood. Subset of the sample: CD45RA-negative fraction. The J gene is TRBJ1-4, the V gene TRBV6-1; 8 bases map to TRBD1. The CDR3, as DNA: TGTGCCAGCAGTGGGGGGCAGGGGGCAGGTAATGAAAAACTGTTTTTT. This codes for CASSGGQGAGNEKLFF.